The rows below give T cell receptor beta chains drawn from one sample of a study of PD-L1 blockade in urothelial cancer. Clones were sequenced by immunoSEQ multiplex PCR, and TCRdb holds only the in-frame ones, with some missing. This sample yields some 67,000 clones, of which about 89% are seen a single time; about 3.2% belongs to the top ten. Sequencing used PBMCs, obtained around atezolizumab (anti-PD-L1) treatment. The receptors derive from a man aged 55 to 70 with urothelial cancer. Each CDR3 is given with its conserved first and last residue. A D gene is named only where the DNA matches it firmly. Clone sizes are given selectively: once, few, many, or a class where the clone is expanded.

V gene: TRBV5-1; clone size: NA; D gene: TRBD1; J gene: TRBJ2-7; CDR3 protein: CASSTTGGREQYF; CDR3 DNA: TGCGCCAGCAGCACAACAGGGGGACGCGAGCAGTACTTC
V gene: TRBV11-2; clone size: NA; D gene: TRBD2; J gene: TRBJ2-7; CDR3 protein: CASSGRGFEQYF; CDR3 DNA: TGTGCCAGCAGCGGGAGGGGCTTCGAGCAGTACTTC
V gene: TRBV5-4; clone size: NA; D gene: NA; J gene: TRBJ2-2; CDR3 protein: CASSLGGIGTGELFF; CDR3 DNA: TGTGCCAGCAGCTTGGGGGGCATCGGCACCGGGGAGCTGTTTTTT
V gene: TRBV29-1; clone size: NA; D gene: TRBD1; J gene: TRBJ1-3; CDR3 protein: CSGQGAAGNTIYF; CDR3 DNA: TGCAGCGGACAGGGGGCTGCTGGAAACACCATATATTTT
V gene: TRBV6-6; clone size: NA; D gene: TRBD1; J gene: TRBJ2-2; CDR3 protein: CASRVGQGNTGELFF; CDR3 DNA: TGTGCCAGCAGGGTGGGACAGGGAAACACCGGGGAGCTGTTTTTT
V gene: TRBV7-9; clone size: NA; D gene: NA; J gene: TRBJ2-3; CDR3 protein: CASSLFTDTDTQYF; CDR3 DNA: TGTGCCAGCAGCTTGTTTACTGACACAGATACGCAGTATTTT
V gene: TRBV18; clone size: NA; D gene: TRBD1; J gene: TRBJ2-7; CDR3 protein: CASSPPGQGRYEQYF; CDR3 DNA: TGTGCCAGCTCACCACCGGGACAGGGACGCTACGAGCAGTACTTC
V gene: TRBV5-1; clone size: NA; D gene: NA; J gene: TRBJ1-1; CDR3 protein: CASSLAGNTEAFF; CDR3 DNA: TGCGCCAGCAGCTTGGCCGGGAACACTGAAGCTTTCTTT
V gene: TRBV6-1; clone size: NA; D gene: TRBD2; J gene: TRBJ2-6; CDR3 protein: CASGGFAGANVLTF; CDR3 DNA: TGTGCTTCGGGGGGGTTCGCTGGGGCCAACGTCCTGACTTTC
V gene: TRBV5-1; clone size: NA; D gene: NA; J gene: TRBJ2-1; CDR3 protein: CASSLVGSISNEQFF; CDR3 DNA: TGCGCCAGCAGCTTGGTGGGCAGCATAAGCAATGAGCAGTTCTTC
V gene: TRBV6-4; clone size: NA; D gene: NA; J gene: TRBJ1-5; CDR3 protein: CASSEASLDQPQHF; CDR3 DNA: TGTGCCAGCAGTGAAGCCTCCCTGGATCAGCCCCAGCATTTT
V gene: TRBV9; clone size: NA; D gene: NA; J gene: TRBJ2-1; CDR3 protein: CASSVDPHRNTYNEQFF; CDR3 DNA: TGTGCCAGCAGCGTAGACCCCCACAGGAACACCTACAATGAGCAGTTCTTC
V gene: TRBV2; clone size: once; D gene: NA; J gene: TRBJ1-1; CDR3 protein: CASTLTTANTEAFF; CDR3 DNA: TGTGCCAGCACTCTTACGACAGCGAACACTGAAGCTTTCTTT
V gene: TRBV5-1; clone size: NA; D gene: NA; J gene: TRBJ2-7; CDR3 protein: CASSLGQFYEQYF; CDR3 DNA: TGCGCCAGCAGCTTGGGACAGTTCTACGAGCAGTACTTC
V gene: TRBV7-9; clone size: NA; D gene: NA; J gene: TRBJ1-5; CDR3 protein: CASSPGGRDQPQHF; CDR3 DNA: TGTGCCAGCAGCCCGGGAGGGCGGGATCAGCCCCAGCATTTT
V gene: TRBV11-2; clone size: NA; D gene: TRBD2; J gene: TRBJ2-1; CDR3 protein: CASSFPASGYSYNEQFF; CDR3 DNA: TGTGCCAGCAGCTTTCCGGCTAGCGGATACTCCTACAATGAGCAGTTCTTC
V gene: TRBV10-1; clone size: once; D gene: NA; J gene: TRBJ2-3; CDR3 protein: CATAGTSTDTQYF; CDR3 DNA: TGCGCCACCGCCGGGACTAGCACAGATACGCAGTATTTT
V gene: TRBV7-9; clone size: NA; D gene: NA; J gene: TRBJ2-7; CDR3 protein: CASRGGGAGEQYF; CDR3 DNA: TGTGCCTCTCGAGGAGGCGGGGCTGGCGAGCAGTACTTC
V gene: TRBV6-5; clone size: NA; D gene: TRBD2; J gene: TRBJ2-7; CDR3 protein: CASSYSYTSGDYEQYF; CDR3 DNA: TGTGCCAGCAGTTACTCGTATACTAGCGGGGACTACGAGCAGTACTTC
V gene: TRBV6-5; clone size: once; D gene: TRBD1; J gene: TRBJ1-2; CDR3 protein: CASRHRRDRAHGYTF; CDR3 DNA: TGTGCCAGCAGACACCGCCGGGACAGGGCGCATGGCTACACCTTC
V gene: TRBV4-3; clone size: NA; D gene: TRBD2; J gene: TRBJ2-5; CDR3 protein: CASSLGRPGLATQETQYF; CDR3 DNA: TGCGCCAGCAGCCTCGGGCGGCCCGGACTAGCCACTCAAGAGACCCAGTACTTC
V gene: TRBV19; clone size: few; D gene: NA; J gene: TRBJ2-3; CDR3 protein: CASSIDPGLSTDTQYF; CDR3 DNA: TGTGCCAGTAGTATAGATCCGGGACTGAGCACAGATACGCAGTATTTT
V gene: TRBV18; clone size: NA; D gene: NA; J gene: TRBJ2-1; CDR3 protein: CASSPQGTSYNEQFF; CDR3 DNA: TGTGCCAGCTCACCACAAGGGACATCCTACAATGAGCAGTTCTTC
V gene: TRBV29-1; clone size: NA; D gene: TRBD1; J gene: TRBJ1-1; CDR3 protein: CSVTSGQVKAFF; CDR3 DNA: TGCAGCGTTACGAGCGGACAGGTGAAAGCTTTCTTT
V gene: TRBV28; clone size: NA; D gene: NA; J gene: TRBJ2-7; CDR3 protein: CASITWGGGYEQYF; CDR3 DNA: TGTGCCAGCATCACATGGGGAGGGGGTTACGAGCAGTACTTC
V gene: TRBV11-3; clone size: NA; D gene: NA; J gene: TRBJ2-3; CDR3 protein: CASSLTRVTDTQYF; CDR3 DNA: TGTGCCAGCAGCCTGACGAGGGTAACAGATACGCAGTATTTT
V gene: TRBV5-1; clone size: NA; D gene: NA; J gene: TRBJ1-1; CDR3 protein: CASSLGETQVAFF; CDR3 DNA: TGCGCCAGCAGCTTGGGGGAAACACAGGTAGCTTTCTTT
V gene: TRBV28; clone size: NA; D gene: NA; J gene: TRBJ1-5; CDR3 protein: CASSLTGTRQPQHF; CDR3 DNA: TGTGCCAGCAGTCTTACAGGGACACGGCAGCCCCAGCATTTT
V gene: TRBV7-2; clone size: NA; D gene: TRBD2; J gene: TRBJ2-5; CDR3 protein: CASSILAGQETQYF; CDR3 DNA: TGTGCCAGCAGCATACTAGCGGGCCAAGAGACCCAGTACTTC
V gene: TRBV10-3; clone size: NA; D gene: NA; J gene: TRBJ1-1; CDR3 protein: CAISLTGNTEAFF; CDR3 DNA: TGTGCCATCAGTTTAACCGGGAACACTGAAGCTTTCTTT
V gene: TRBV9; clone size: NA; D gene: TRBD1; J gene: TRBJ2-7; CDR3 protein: CASSNAGTGNEQYF; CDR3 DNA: TGTGCCAGCAGCAATGCCGGGACAGGGAACGAGCAGTACTTC
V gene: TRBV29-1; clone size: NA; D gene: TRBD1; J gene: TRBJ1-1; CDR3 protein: CSADRGPMNTEAFF; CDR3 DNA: TGCAGCGCCGACAGGGGGCCTATGAACACTGAAGCTTTCTTT
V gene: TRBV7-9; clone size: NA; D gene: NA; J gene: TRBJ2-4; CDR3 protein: CASSFSTLAKNIQYF; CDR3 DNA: TGTGCCAGCAGCTTTAGCACGCTAGCCAAAAACATTCAGTACTTC
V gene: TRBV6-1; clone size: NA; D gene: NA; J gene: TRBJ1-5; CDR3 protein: CASSEHVNQPQHF; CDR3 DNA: TGTGCCAGCAGTGAACATGTGAATCAGCCCCAGCATTTT
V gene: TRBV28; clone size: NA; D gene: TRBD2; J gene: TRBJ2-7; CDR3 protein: CASSSRGAYEQYF; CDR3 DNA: TGTGCCAGCAGTTCGCGGGGGGCTTACGAGCAGTACTTC